Reported below is one T cell receptor (beta chain). Each molecule of TCR cDNA was tagged with one unique molecular identifier. From the 5' RACE reads, TCRdb called clonotypes with MiXCR, one entry per CDR3 protein. The data hold some 9,600 distinct CDR3 sequences, with 6% to 7% observed a single time. The CDR3 has 15 residues. From germline, CDR1 is MDHEN and CDR2 SYDVKM. J was trimmed by 0 bases and V by 4 bases; bases with no gene match: 5. These data belong to a study of spatial heterogeneity in lung cancer. The time point was: sample taken at primary tumor resection. Samples were donated by 72 untreated early-stage non-small cell lung cancer patients.

The chain recombines TRBV28 with TRBJ1-1; 7 bases are a match to TRBD1. Material: normal lung tissue next to the tumor, obtained at surgery. The receptor was isolated from a male donor with early-stage non-small cell lung cancer. The CDR3: CASSSPDRLNTEAFF. CDR3 bases: TGTGCCAGCAGTTCCCCGGACAGGCTGAACACTGAAGCTTTCTTT.